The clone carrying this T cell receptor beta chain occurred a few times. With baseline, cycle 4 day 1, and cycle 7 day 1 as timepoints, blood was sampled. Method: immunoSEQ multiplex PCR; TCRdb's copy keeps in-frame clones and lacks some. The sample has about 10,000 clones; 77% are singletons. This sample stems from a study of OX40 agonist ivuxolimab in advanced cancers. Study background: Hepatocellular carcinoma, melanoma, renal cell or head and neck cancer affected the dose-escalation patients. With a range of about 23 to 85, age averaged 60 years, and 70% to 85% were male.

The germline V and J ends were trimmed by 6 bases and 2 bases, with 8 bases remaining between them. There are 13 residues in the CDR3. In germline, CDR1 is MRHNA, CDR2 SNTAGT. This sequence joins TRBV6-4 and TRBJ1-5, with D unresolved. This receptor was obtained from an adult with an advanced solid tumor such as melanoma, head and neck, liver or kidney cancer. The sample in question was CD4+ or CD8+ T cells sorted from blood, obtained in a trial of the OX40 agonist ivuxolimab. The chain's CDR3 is CASSLDGNQPQHF. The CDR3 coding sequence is TGTGCCAGCAGCTTGGACGGCAATCAGCCCCAGCATTTT.